The 17 T cell receptor beta chains below come from one sample, sequenced in a study of cytomegalovirus exposure and HLA in healthy donors. 13 Jbeta primers and 60 Vbeta primers were used for the PCR. The table came from immunoSEQ multiplex PCR; TCRdb's copy has only in-frame clones and leaves some out. The sample records 120,000 to 150,000 clones, over 75% being singletons. The sequencing input was PBMCs. The receptors come from a woman aged 45-65 years in good health and CMV-seropositive.

The chain joins TRBV9 to TRBJ2-1, with 8 bases fitting TRBD1. Per germline, CDR1 SGDLS and CDR2 YYNGEE. The CDR3 is 15 residues long. V trimming: 4 bases; J trimming: 1 base; junction bases outside the gene matches: 4. The CDR3: CASSLGTGSYNEQFF. Written as DNA, the CDR3 is TGTGCCAGCAGCCTCGGGACAGGATCCTACAATGAGCAGTTCTTC.

This clone has a handful of counts. The chain employs TRBV9 and TRBJ1-6; possible D gene TRBD1, 6 bases. This CDR3 is built from 16 residues. The V gene's germline CDR1 is SGDLS and CDR2 YYNGEE. The germline V and J ends were trimmed by 0 bases and 7 bases, with 14 bases remaining between them. Here the CDR3 reads CASSVDFGQTNSPLHF. In DNA form, the CDR3 reads TGTGCCAGCAGCGTAGACTTCGGACAGACAAATTCACCCCTCCACTTT.

This chain joins TRBV7-2 and TRBJ2-5; 7 bases agree with TRBD2. The CDR3 spans 17 residues. CDR1 is SGHTA and CDR2 is FQGNSA in the germline V gene. The trim removed 4 bases at V and 1 base at J, leaving 12 bases unmatched. The CDR3 sequence is CASSSVGGASGQETQYF. CDR3 nucleotides: TGTGCCAGCAGCTCGGTCGGCGGGGCTAGCGGCCAAGAGACCCAGTACTTC.

The chain uses TRBV21-1 and TRBJ2-7; the DNA was not compared with TRBD1, the D call given in the table. TRBV21-1 is an annotated pseudogene. This CDR3 has 16 amino acids. CDR3 region: CASSHQRHTGAYEQYF. CDR3 coding DNA: TGTGCCAGCAGCCACCAGCGTCATACAGGGGCCTACGAGCAGTACTTC.

The V and J genes are TRBV19 and TRBJ1-4; possibly TRBD1 for D (6 bases). This CDR3 has 18 amino acids. Germline assignment: CDR1 LNHDA and CDR2 SQIVND (reference sequence). The V gene lost 5 bases and the J gene lost 0 bases, with 19 bases spanning the gap. The CDR3 coding sequence is TGTGCCAGTAGTCGGGACACACCGGGGAGTGCAACTAATGAAAAACTGTTTTTT. Protein sequence: CASSRDTPGSATNEKLFF. The full variable domain, with the rest looked up from reference TRBV19 and TRBJ1-4, is DGGITQSPKYLFRKEGQNVTLSCEQNLNHDAMYWYRQDPGQGLRLIYYSQIVNDFQKGDIAEGYSVSREKKESFPLTVTSAQKNPTAFYLCASSRDTPGSATNEKLFFGSGTQLSVL.

The chain employs TRBV6-5 and TRBJ1-2; possibly TRBD1 for D (5 bases). Germline V gene sequence: CDR1 MNHEY, CDR2 SVGAGI. The CDR3 consists of 14 residues. Trimming cost V 5 bases and J 7 bases, with 17 bases left between them. The CDR3 DNA follows: TGTGCCAGCAGTCCCTACTCAGGGATCGGTGGCTACACCTTC. It yields the protein CASSPYSGIGGYTF.

The chain employs TRBV28 and TRBJ2-7; 8 positions match TRBD1. The CDR3 has 16 amino acids. Germline V gene data show CDR1 as MDHEN and CDR2 as SYDVKM. The junction had 7 bases not matched to a gene; V was cut back by 1 base and J by 2 bases. CDR3 nucleotide sequence: TGTGCCAGCAGTTTATCTGTGACAGGGGATCCCTACGAGCAGTACTTC. Protein product: CASSLSVTGDPYEQYF.

This chain joins TRBV19 and TRBJ2-7; D unclear. The length of the CDR3 is 15 residues. CDR1 is LNHDA and CDR2 is SQIVND in the germline V gene (reference sequence). Trimming shortened V by 5 bases and J by 0 bases, and 14 bases separated the two germline ends. The CDR3: CASSPSGVSSYEQYF. CDR3 nucleotides: TGTGCCAGTAGTCCTTCAGGCGTAAGCTCCTACGAGCAGTACTTC.

The chain couples TRBV6-5 to TRBJ2-5, with D possibly matching TRBD1 (6 bases). Trimming cost V 6 bases and J 11 bases, with 13 bases left between them. Germline CDR1 MNHEY, CDR2 SVGAGI. The CDR3 loop spans 11 amino acids. The CDR3 protein is CASSGQREQYF. The CDR3 DNA is TGTGCCAGCAGCGGACAGCGAGAGCAGTACTTC.

The DNA for the CDR3 is TGTGCCACCAGCAGAGAGGGGGCCCAGTACTTCAATCAGCCCCAGCATTTT. Its protein is CATSREGAQYFNQPQHF. The V and J genes are TRBV15 and TRBJ1-5, with TRBD1 as a possible D gene (6 bases). The CDR3 extends over 17 amino acids. V was clipped by 0 bases and J by 3 bases, with 15 bases between them. Germline-derived CDR1 and CDR2 are LNHNV and YYDKDF (reference sequence).

A note on this clone: One end of the junction does not line up with germline, which may come from a read error. The gene calls are TRBV6-4 and TRBJ1-1, with D uncertain. Germline V lookup: CDR1 MRHNA, CDR2 SNTAGT. This CDR3 is built from 13 residues. CDR3 DNA sequence: TGTGCCAGCAGTGACAAGGAGAACACTGAAGCCTTCTTT. This gives the protein CASSDKENTEAFF.

V is TRBV5-6 and J is TRBJ1-3, with 7 bases fitting TRBD1. J lost 0 bases, V lost 10 bases, and 10 bases had no gene match. CDR1 is SGHDT and CDR2 is YYEEEE in the germline V gene. This CDR3 region has 15 residues. DNA of the CDR3: TGTGCCTCAGGGGGGACGGACAGCTCTGGAAACACCATATATTTT. This gives the protein CASGGTDSSGNTIYF.

This sequence joins TRBV2 and TRBJ1-4; 7 bases agree with TRBD1. V lost 0 bases to trimming and J lost 0 bases; unmatched junction nucleotides: 10. Germline V gene lookup returns CDR1 SNHLY and CDR2 FYNNEI. The length of the CDR3 is 19 residues. The CDR3 protein is CASSEALGTAITTNEKLFF. In nucleotides, the CDR3 is TGTGCCAGCAGTGAAGCCCTCGGGACAGCCATTACAACTAATGAAAAACTGTTTTTT. Supplemented by reference TRBV2 and TRBJ1-4, the full variable domain reads EPEVTQTPSHQVTQMGQEVILRCVPISNHLYFYWYRQILGQKVEFLVSFYNNEISEKSEIFDDQFSVERPDGSNFTLKIRSTKLEDSAMYFCASSEALGTAITTNEKLFFGSGTQLSVL.

Written as DNA, the CDR3 is TGTGCCAGCAGTGAAGTCAGGACGGGGAAAAACATTCAGTACTTC. It specifies CASSEVRTGKNIQYF. The chain uses TRBV2 and TRBJ2-4; tentatively, D is TRBD2 (5 bases). The germline gives CDR1 SNHLY, CDR2 FYNNEI. CDR3 length: 15 amino acids. V gave up 1 base and J gave up 4 bases, with 11 bases separating them.

The V call is TRBV7-2, the J call TRBJ2-6; D is possibly TRBD1 (5 bases). The CDR3 has 16 amino acids. Germline CDR1 and CDR2: SGHTA and FQGNSA. Trimming removed 5 bases from V and 5 bases from J, with 16 bases in between. The CDR3 DNA is TGTGCCAGCAGCCTAACGTTAGGGGCCTGGGCCAACGTCCTGACTTTC. Protein product: CASSLTLGAWANVLTF.

The gene calls are TRBV5-1 and TRBJ2-5; weak D call: TRBD1 (6 bases). TRBJ2-7 matches the DNA end more closely, so the J call is doubtful. Germline lookup yields CDR1 SGHRS and CDR2 YFSETQ. CDR3 length equals 16 residues. The CDR3 sequence: CASSPGQPGGGYEQYF. In nucleotides, the CDR3 is TGCGCCAGCAGCCCAGGACAGCCCGGTGGGGGATACGAGCAGTACTTC.

This clone has just a few counts. This sequence joins TRBV11-2 and TRBJ2-7; unclear D gene. Trimming left V 4 bases short and J 1 base short, with 5 bases between. The CDR3 is 12 residues long. Looked up from germline, CDR1 is SGHAT and CDR2 is FQNNGV. The CDR3 DNA sequence: TGTGCCAGCAGCTCTACTTCCTACGAGCAGTACTTC. Translation: CASSSTSYEQYF.